The present T cell receptor (beta chain) was sequenced within a study of cytomegalovirus exposure and HLA in healthy donors. Study-wide findings and caveats: When presence/absence was analysed, sequencing depth was taken to be roughly uniform across donors. HLA alleles showed associations with around 15,000 TCR beta sequences in a later analysis, at a 0.05 false discovery rate. In a later analysis, a genetic analysis reported fewer productive-TCR N-insertions in an Asian-associated ancestry cluster than the cohort average. Reports described diagnosis of cytomegalovirus status by the classifier as highly specific and sensitive.

Concerning this clone itself: The antigen is undetermined.

A multiplex PCR was run with 60 Vbeta primers and 13 Jbeta primers. Produced via immunoSEQ multiplex PCR; TCRdb's table is partial and in-frame only. The data show about 140,000 clones, almost 85% seen once. The source is a woman in her sixties or seventies in good health and CMV-seropositive. Sequencing used PBMCs.

CDR3 sequence reads: CASSLGTSGYNEQFF. The DNA for the CDR3 is TGTGCCAGCAGCTTAGGGACTAGCGGTTACAATGAGCAGTTCTTC. The chain is built from TRBV7-2 and TRBJ2-1; 10 bases agree with TRBD2. This CDR3 region has 15 residues. V was clipped by 1 base and J by 4 bases; unmatched bases: 1. Germline loops: CDR1 SGHTA, CDR2 FQGNSA.